A single T cell receptor beta chain is shown here with its context. TCRbeta library construction was performed incorporating unique molecular identifiers. TCRdb itself ran the PCR reads through MiXCR, one entry per CDR3 protein. Altogether 500,000 or so distinct CDR3 sequences are present, about 30% being singletons, with the ten largest covering 2% to 3%. Per the germline V gene, CDR1 is MNHNS and CDR2 is SASEGT. Trimming pared 6 bases from V and 2 bases from J, leaving 17 bases between. CDR3 length: 15 amino acids. This record belongs to a study of T-cell reconstitution after alpha-beta-depleted transplantation in children.

The sample here was PBMCs from the stem cell graft donor, taken from the stem cell graft. This sequence joins TRBV6-1 and TRBJ2-7; tentative D call: TRBD2 (6 bases). The clonotype comes from a human donor who donated a stem cell graft to a child with aplastic anemia. CDR3 bases: TGTGCCAGCAGAGCTAGCGTCCGACCTACCTACGAGCAGTACTTC. The encoded protein is CASRASVRPTYEQYF.